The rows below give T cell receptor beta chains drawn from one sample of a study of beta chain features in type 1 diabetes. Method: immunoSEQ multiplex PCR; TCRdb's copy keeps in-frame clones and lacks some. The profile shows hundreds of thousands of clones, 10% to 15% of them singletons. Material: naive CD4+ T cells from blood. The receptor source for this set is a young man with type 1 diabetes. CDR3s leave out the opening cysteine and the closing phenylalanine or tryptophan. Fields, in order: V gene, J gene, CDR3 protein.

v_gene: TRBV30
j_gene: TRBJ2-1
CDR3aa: AWSRQGARENEQF

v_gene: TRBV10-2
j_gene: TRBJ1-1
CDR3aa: ASTSSGNTEAF

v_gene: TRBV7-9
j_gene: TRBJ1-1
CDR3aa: ASSLEGSTEAF

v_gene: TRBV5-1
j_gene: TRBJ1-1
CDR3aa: ASSPVGLNTEAF

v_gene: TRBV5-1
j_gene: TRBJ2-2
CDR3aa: ASSLGFGLNTGELF

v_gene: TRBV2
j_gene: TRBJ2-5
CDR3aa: ASSESWGEETQY

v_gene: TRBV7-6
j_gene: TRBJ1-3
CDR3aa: ASRQGSGNTIY

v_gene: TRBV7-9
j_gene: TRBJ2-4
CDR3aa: ASSLPQSRGNIQY

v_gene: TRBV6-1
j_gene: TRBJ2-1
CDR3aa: ASSEGAGALLYNEQF

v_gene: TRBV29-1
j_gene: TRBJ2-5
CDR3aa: SVVRGETQY

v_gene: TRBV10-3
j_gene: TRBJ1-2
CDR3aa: AISLDREGYT

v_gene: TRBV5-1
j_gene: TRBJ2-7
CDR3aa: ASSPRQGFHEQY

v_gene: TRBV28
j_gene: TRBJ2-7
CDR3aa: ASSTGTGYYEQY

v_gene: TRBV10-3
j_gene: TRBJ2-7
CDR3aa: AISGTSLEQY

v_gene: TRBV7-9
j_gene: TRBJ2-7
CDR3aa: ASSSTWTSGGIPYEQY

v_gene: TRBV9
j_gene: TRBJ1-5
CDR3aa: ASSAGTSNQPQH

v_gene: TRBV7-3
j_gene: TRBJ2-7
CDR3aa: ASSQTGNSREQY

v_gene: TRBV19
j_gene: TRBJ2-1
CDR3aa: ASRVLAGGPYNEQF

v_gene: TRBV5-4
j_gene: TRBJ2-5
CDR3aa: ASSRGQGMETQY

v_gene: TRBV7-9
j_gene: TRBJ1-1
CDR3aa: ASRTQGVDTEAF

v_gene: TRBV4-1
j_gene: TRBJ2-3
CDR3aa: ASSQRGAQSTDTQY

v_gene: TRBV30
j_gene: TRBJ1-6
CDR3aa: AWSPGGPNNSPLH

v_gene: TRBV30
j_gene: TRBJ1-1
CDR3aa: AWRTVMNTEAF

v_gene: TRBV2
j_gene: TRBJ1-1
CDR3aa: ATRGDGTEAF

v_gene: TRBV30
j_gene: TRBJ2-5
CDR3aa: AWSAGTGDAQY

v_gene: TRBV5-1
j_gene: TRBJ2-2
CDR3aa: ASSLFQVAGELF

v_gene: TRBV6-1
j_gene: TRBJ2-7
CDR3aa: ASSVPGRYEQY

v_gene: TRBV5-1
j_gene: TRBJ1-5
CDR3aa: ASSLEGQGNQPQH

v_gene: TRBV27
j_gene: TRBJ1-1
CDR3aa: ASSFGDRNTEAF

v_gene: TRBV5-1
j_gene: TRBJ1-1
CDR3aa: ASSVSGTGTEAF

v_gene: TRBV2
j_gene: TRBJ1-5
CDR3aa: ASSDRSEDQPQH

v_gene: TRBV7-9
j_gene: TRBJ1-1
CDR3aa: ASSRGWFGTEAF

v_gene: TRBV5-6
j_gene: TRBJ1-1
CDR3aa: ASSSRSRWGLMNTEAF

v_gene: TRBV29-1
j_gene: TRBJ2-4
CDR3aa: SVEGDIQY

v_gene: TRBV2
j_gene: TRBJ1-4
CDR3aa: ASSPGAPWKLF

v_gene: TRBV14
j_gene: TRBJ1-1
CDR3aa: ASSHRDSGAF

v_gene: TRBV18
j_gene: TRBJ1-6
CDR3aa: ASSPGSLPGNNSPLH

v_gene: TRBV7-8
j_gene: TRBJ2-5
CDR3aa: ASSLGWQQETQY

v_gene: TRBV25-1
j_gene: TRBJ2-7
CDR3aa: ASGGSYEQY

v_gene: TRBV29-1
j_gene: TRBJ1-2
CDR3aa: SVGDRVGGYT

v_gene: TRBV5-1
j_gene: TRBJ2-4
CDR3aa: ASSSSRDLAKNIQY

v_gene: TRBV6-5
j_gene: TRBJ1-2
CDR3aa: ASRQGGGYT

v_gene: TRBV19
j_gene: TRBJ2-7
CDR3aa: ASSVGRPFVGPLEQY